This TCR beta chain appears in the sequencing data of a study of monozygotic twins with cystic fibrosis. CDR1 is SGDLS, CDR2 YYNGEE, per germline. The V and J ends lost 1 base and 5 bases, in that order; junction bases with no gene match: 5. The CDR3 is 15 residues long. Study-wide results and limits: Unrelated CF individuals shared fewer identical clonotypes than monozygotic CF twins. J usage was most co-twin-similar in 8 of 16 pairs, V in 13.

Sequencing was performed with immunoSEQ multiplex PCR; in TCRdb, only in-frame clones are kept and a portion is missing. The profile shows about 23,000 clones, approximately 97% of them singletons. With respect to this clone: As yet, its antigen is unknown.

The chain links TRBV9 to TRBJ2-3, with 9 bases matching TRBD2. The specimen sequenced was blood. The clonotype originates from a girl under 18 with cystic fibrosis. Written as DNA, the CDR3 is TGTGCCAGCAGCGTATCCCAACTAGCGGGAGATACGCAGTATTTT. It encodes CASSVSQLAGDTQYF.